Presented here are 27 T cell receptor beta chains from one specimen sequenced in a study of CD8 T cell repertoires and HIV-1 epitope variants. The repertoire was sequenced with immunoSEQ multiplex PCR; TCRdb's copy has only in-frame clones and lacks some. Among about 90,000 clones listed, roughly 77% were seen once. Sequencing used uncultured baseline CD8+ T cells from peripheral blood mononuclear cells (PBMCs). The receptors shown here come from a male donor with HIV.

V gene TRBV19 combines with J gene TRBJ1-2; 7 nucleotides line up with TRBD1. The germline V gene has CDR1 LNHDA and CDR2 SQIVND (reference sequence). Trimming at V came to 3 bases and at J to 1 base, leaving 11 bases not matched to a gene. The CDR3 is 17 amino acids. CDR3 amino acids: CASSIEGANFFNYGYTF. The CDR3 coding sequence is TGTGCCAGTAGTATCGAGGGGGCGAATTTTTTTAACTATGGCTACACCTTC.

This rearrangement joins TRBV30 to TRBJ2-5, with 9 bases matching TRBD1. From germline, CDR1 is GTSNPN and CDR2 SVGIG (reference sequence). This CDR3 is 19 amino acids long. The junction had 23 bases not matched to a gene; V was cut back by 4 bases and J by 5 bases. In nucleotides, the CDR3 is TGTGCCTGGAAAAACGTTGGGGGCACAGTACAGGGGGCCGGGGAGACCCAGTACTTC. Residues: CAWKNVGGTVQGAGETQYF.

The chain combines TRBV5-1 with TRBJ2-2; TRBD2 matches at 15 bases. Germline CDR1 SGHRS, CDR2 YFSETQ. This CDR3 is built from 16 residues. Unmatched junction bases numbered 2, after V lost 3 bases and J lost 5 bases. Here the CDR3 reads CASSWGLAGGTGELFF. CDR3 sequence (DNA): TGCGCCAGCAGCTGGGGACTAGCGGGAGGTACCGGGGAGCTGTTTTTT.

The sample holds one count of this clone. The chain is built from TRBV7-6 and TRBJ2-2, with D perhaps given as TRBD1 or TRBD2 (6 bases each). The V end lost 8 bases, the J end lost 4 bases, and 14 bases lay between the germline ends. This CDR3 is 14 amino acids long. The germline V gene has CDR1 SGHVS and CDR2 FNYEAQ. CDR3 residues: CASQGGGGTGELFF. The CDR3 DNA reads TGTGCCAGCCAGGGCGGAGGGGGCACCGGGGAGCTGTTTTTT.

The rearrangement joins TRBV4-2 to TRBJ2-7; 8 nucleotides agree with TRBD2. The CDR3 spans 15 residues. Germline trimming cut 1 base from V and 0 bases from J; bases unmatched to any gene: 2. Germline V gene sequence: CDR1 LGHNA, CDR2 YNFKEQ. The DNA of the CDR3 is TGTGCCAGCAGCCAAGGGGCGGGGGGCTCCTACGAGCAGTACTTC. It translates to CASSQGAGGSYEQYF.

This clone has just a few counts. The CDR3, as DNA: TGCGCCGTCGGACGGATCAATCAGCCCCAGCATTTT. Encoded protein: CAVGRINQPQHF. The V and J genes are TRBV10-1 and TRBJ1-5; D is uncertain. The length of the CDR3 is 12 residues. In germline, CDR1 is WNHNN, CDR2 SYGVQD (reference sequence). Trimming shortened V by 11 bases and J by 3 bases, and 11 bases separated the two germline ends.

The rearrangement links TRBV28 to TRBJ1-1; D unclear. Germline V gene sequence: CDR1 MDHEN, CDR2 SYDVKM. The CDR3 consists of 13 residues. Trimming took off 5 bases at V and 6 bases at J, with 13 bases between the two ends. The CDR3 bases are TGTGCCAGCAGTCCGTTGGAGGGAGCTGAAGCTTTCTTT. Its translation is CASSPLEGAEAFF. The full variable domain, its missing parts supplied by reference TRBV28 and TRBJ1-1, is DVKVTQSSRYLVKRTGEKVFLECVQDMDHENMFWYRQDPGLGLRLIYFSYDVKMKEKGDIPEGYSVSREKKERFSLILESASTNQTSMYLCASSPLEGAEAFFGQGTRLTVV.

This clone was counted a single time. The CDR3 DNA reads TGTGCCAGCAGCCAAGATCAAGGGGGGACTAACTATGGCTACACCTTC. It yields the protein CASSQDQGGTNYGYTF. This chain uses TRBV4-2 with TRBJ1-2; TRBD1 might be the D (6 bases). CDR3 size: 16 residues. V was trimmed by 0 bases and J by 0 bases, leaving 11 bases between them. CDR1 LGHNA and CDR2 YNFKEQ come from the germline V gene.

For the CDR3, the DNA is TGTGCCAGCAGCCTTCGGGGGAACACTGAAGCTTTCTTT. Protein sequence: CASSLRGNTEAFF. The gene calls are TRBV7-8 and TRBJ1-1; no clear D. CDR1 is SGHVS and CDR2 is FQNEAQ in the germline V gene. The CDR3 runs to 13 residues. V shed 5 bases and J shed 1 base, with 8 bases lying between them.

The V and J genes are TRBV7-9 and TRBJ1-1; D might be TRBD1 (5 bases). The V gene lost 5 bases and the J gene lost 1 base, with 14 bases spanning the gap. CDR1 is SEHNR, CDR2 FQNEAQ, per germline (reference sequence). The CDR3 is made up of 15 amino acids. The CDR3 reads CASSRDQTENTEAFF. DNA of the CDR3: TGTGCCAGCAGCCGCGATCAGACAGAGAACACTGAAGCTTTCTTT.

This clone has just a few counts. The chain is built from TRBV7-9 and TRBJ2-1; 12 bases align to TRBD2. J lost 5 bases, V lost 5 bases, and 4 bases had no gene match. There are 15 residues in the CDR3. The germline CDR1 and CDR2 sequences are SEHNR and FQNEAQ (reference sequence). This chain's CDR3 is CASSPWTSGNNEQFF. DNA of the CDR3: TGTGCCAGCAGCCCCTGGACTAGCGGGAACAATGAGCAGTTCTTC.

A single count supports this clone. The rearrangement joins TRBV5-1 to TRBJ2-5, with 7 bases that match TRBD2. The CDR3 has 16 amino acids. V shed 0 bases and J 1 base; nucleotides not matched to a gene: 6. Germline lookup yields CDR1 SGHRS and CDR2 YFSETQ. In nucleotides, the CDR3 is TGCGCCAGCAGCTTGGCCGGGGGGACGGCCCAAGAGACCCAGTACTTC. Amino acid sequence: CASSLAGGTAQETQYF.

The chain has TRBV28 and TRBJ1-4; 7 nucleotides agree with TRBD1. With 2 bases clipped from V and 5 bases from J, the junction kept 11 bases outside the gene matches. Germline V gene data show CDR1 as MDHEN and CDR2 as SYDVKM. The CDR3 is 17 residues long. CDR3 in DNA: TGTGCCAGCAGTTTAAGGGAGACAGGGTGGGAGAATGAAAAACTGTTTTTT. Protein: CASSLRETGWENEKLFF. Filled out from reference TRBV28 and TRBJ1-4, the complete variable domain reads DVKVTQSSRYLVKRTGEKVFLECVQDMDHENMFWYRQDPGLGLRLIYFSYDVKMKEKGDIPEGYSVSREKKERFSLILESASTNQTSMYLCASSLRETGWENEKLFFGSGTQLSVL.

The chain employs TRBV9 and TRBJ1-2; D might be TRBD1 (6 bases). V was shortened by 3 bases and J by 1 base, with 13 bases between the two germline ends. The length of the CDR3 is 15 residues. CDR1 is SGDLS, CDR2 YYNGEE, per germline. CDR3 sequence (DNA): TGTGCCAGCAGCGCGAGAGGGGGAGTTAACTATGGCTACACCTTC. Its protein is CASSARGGVNYGYTF.

V and J are TRBV9 and TRBJ1-2, with 8 bases lining up with TRBD1. V dropped 4 bases and J dropped 4; count of bases not matched to a gene: 6. There are 14 residues in the CDR3. Germline V gives CDR1 SGDLS, CDR2 YYNGEE. The CDR3 loop reads CASSIGTGAYGYTF. CDR3 in DNA: TGTGCCAGCAGCATAGGGACAGGAGCCTATGGCTACACCTTC. The whole variable domain, filled in from reference TRBV9 and TRBJ1-2, reads DSGVTQTPKHLITATGQRVTLRCSPRSGDLSVYWYQQSLDQGLQFLIQYYNGEERAKGNILERFSAQQFPDLHSELNLSSLELGDSALYFCASSIGTGAYGYTFGSGTRLTVV.

The chain joins TRBV10-3 to TRBJ2-4, with TRBD2 matching 10 bases. CDR1 and CDR2 (germline): ENHRY, SYGVKD. V was pared by 0 bases and J by 3 bases, with 11 bases of the junction left unmatched. CDR3 length: 19 amino acids. This chain's CDR3 is CAISESGSGGASGKNIQYF. CDR3 nucleotide sequence: TGTGCCATCAGTGAGTCGGGAAGCGGGGGGGCCTCGGGCAAAAACATTCAGTACTTC.

CDR3: CASSRGQGSEQYF. The CDR3 coding sequence is TGTGCCAGCAGCAGGGGACAGGGGAGCGAGCAGTACTTC. The J gene is TRBJ2-7, the V gene TRBV5-4, with 10 nucleotides matching TRBD1. Germline V gene lookup returns CDR1 SGHNT and CDR2 YYREEE (reference sequence). J gave up 6 bases and V 4 bases, and 4 bases lay outside the gene matches. This CDR3 is 13 amino acids long.

Only one count was recorded for this clone. The chain uses TRBV5-4 and TRBJ2-7; D gene ambiguous. This CDR3 contains 14 residues. Trimming shortened V by 4 bases and J by 2 bases, and 13 bases separated the two germline ends. In germline, CDR1 is SGHNT, CDR2 YYREEE (reference sequence). This chain's CDR3 is CASSLGSATYEQYF. The CDR3 nucleotides are TGTGCCAGCAGCCTCGGCTCGGCGACCTACGAGCAGTACTTC. The whole variable domain, filled in from reference TRBV5-4 and TRBJ2-7, reads ETGVTQSPTHLIKTRGQQVTLRCSSQSGHNTVSWYQQALGQGPQFIFQYYREEENGRGNFPPRFSGLQFPNYSSELNVNALELDDSALYLCASSLGSATYEQYFGPGTRLTVT.

The chain joins TRBV27 to TRBJ2-2, with 9 bases that match TRBD2. The CDR3 has 17 residues. Germline CDR1 reads MNHEY; CDR2 reads SMNVEV (reference sequence). With V trimmed by 5 bases and J by 5 bases, 12 bases remained unmatched. In nucleotides, the CDR3 is TGTGCCAGCAGTCCGCACCCGGGACTAGCAAGGACCGGGGAGCTGTTTTTT. This translates into CASSPHPGLARTGELFF.

This chain joins TRBV29-1 and TRBJ1-5, with a weak D call TRBD1 (5 bases). The V end was cut by 7 bases, the J end by 4 bases, with 14 bases between. The CDR3 is 13 residues long. Germline V gene data show CDR1 as SQVTM and CDR2 as ANQGSEA. CDR3 sequence reads: CSATGTANQPQHF. Here the CDR3 DNA reads TGCAGCGCGACCGGGACGGCGAATCAGCCCCAGCATTTT.

This chain uses TRBV7-2 with TRBJ2-4, with a possible D match to TRBD2 (6 bases). The CDR3 totals 12 residues. Between the trimmed V and J ends, which lost 0 bases and 15 bases, there was a span of 12 bases. The germline V gene encodes CDR1 SGHTA and CDR2 FQGNSA. The CDR3 sequence: CASSLASGTGYF. CDR3 bases: TGTGCCAGCAGCTTAGCGTCCGGGACTGGGTACTTC.

In this sample, this clone turned up a few times. The chain couples TRBV19 to TRBJ1-2; a weak D match, TRBD1 (5 bases). The CDR3 loop spans 13 amino acids. CDR1 LNHDA and CDR2 SQIVND come from the germline V gene (reference sequence). Deletions cut 0 bases from V and 8 bases from J, with 10 bases between. For the CDR3, the DNA is TGTGCCAGTAGTATAGACAGGGAAGGCGGCTACACCTTC. Translating gives CASSIDREGGYTF.

This clone occurred many times. This chain connects TRBV5-1 to TRBJ2-7; TRBD1 might be the D (7 bases). CDR3 length equals 14 residues. The V gene lost 0 bases and the J gene lost 3 bases, with 10 bases spanning the gap. Per the germline V gene, CDR1 is SGHRS and CDR2 is YFSETQ. The CDR3 region is CASSLDRGGYEQYF. CDR3 in DNA: TGCGCCAGCAGCTTGGACAGGGGAGGCTACGAGCAGTACTTC.

V is TRBV5-6 and J is TRBJ2-7; the match to TRBD1 covers 12 bases. The CDR3 length is 15 residues. V shed 4 bases and J 5 bases; nucleotides not matched to a gene: 7. Germline V CDR1 and CDR2: SGHDT, YYEEEE. In nucleotides, the CDR3 is TGTGCCAGCAGCCCCGGGACAGGGGGCTTCGACGAGCAGTACTTC. Residues: CASSPGTGGFDEQYF. The whole variable domain, remainder taken from reference TRBV5-6 and TRBJ2-7, is DAGVTQSPTHLIKTRGQQVTLRCSPKSGHDTVSWYQQALGQGPQFIFQYYEEEERQRGNFPDRFSGHQFPNYSSELNVNALLLGDSALYLCASSPGTGGFDEQYFGPGTRLTVT.

The rearrangement links TRBV6-5 to TRBJ1-2, with 8 bases identical to TRBD1. The CDR3 contains 13 residues. Germline V lookup: CDR1 MNHEY, CDR2 SVGAGI. Trimming at V came to 10 bases and at J to 5 bases, leaving 9 bases not matched to a gene. CDR3 DNA: TGTGCCACCCTCTTGAGACAGGGGTATGGCTACACCTTC. Amino acids: CATLLRQGYGYTF.

J is TRBJ1-6 and V is TRBV6-5; D gene unclear. Trimming left V 0 bases short and J 8 bases short, with 2 bases between. This CDR3 spans 12 amino acids. The germline V gene encodes CDR1 MNHEY and CDR2 SVGAGI. CDR3 sequence (DNA): TGTGCCAGCAGTTACTCTGATTCACCCCTCCACTTT. It is translated as CASSYSDSPLHF.

This chain uses TRBV9 with TRBJ2-1, with 9 bases identical to TRBD2. This CDR3 has 17 amino acids. Germline values: CDR1 SGDLS, CDR2 YYNGEE. Germline trimming cut 0 bases from V and 4 bases from J; bases unmatched to any gene: 8. The CDR3 loop reads CASSVGASGVVYNEQFF. CDR3 bases: TGTGCCAGCAGCGTAGGGGCTAGCGGGGTCGTATACAATGAGCAGTTCTTC.